This TCR beta chain came from a study of T cell responses to AZD1222 COVID-19 vaccine. Findings and limits, study-wide: Elevations in Spike-specific TCR breadth and depth followed administration of two AZD1222 doses. Repertoire sampling happened only post peak T cell response.

With respect to this clone: Antigen unknown.

The V gene end was trimmed by 4 bases and the J gene end by 6 bases; junction bases not matched to a gene: 10. The CDR3 extends over 15 amino acids. Germline-derived CDR1 and CDR2 are SGHKS and YYEKEE (reference sequence). Sequenced by immunoSEQ multiplex PCR; TCRdb stores in-frame clones only, minus some. The table has 150,000 or so clones, around 91% seen once. The sample in question was peripheral blood, obtained on day 0 of AZD1222 vaccination. This chain connects TRBV5-5 to TRBJ2-5; 9 nucleotides line up with TRBD1. The sequence derives from an adult in good health. The CDR3 DNA is TGTGCCAGCAGCCCGGATTTGACAGGGGGAAAGACCCAGTACTTC. As protein: CASSPDLTGGKTQYF. The variable domain in full, with the rest retrieved from reference TRBV5-5 and TRBJ2-5, is DAGVTQSPTHLIKTRGQQVTLRCSPISGHKSVSWYQQVLGQGPQFIFQYYEKEERGRGNFPDRFSARQFPNYSSELNVNALLLGDSALYLCASSPDLTGGKTQYFGPGTRLLVL.